Listed below are T cell receptor beta chains from one sample, sequenced in a study of blood T cells in healthy people across ages. MiXCR, applied by TCRdb to the 5' RACE reads, yields one record per CDR3 protein. The sample lists roughly 1.5 million distinct CDR3 sequences, roughly 43% seen once, with over 3.5% in the top ten. The specimen was blood. These TCRs come from a woman aged 18 to 35 in good health. The CDR3 runs from the conserved cysteine through the conserved F or W. The D gene is left open where the match is weak.

>TRBJ2-7|.|TRBV29-1
CSAQGGKSSYEQYF
>.|TRBD2|TRBV9
CASSVGKRGRYNEQYF
>TRBJ1-1|.|TRBV5-1
CASRVQENTEAFF
>TRBJ1-6|.|TRBV4-3
CASSPLTKGRTPLHF
>TRBJ2-2|.|TRBV30
CAWSARNLNTGELFF
>TRBJ2-5|.|TRBV7-2
CASSSHSLAETQYF
>.|.|TRBV12-3/TRBV12-4
CASSVITGSETQYF
>TRBJ2-1|TRBD2|TRBV20-1
CSATASGGSHPYNERFF
>TRBJ1-5|.|TRBV20-1
CSARRGYINQPQHF
>TRBJ2-1|TRBD2|TRBV20-1
CSAGTSGPYNEQFF
>TRBJ2-5|.|TRBV12-3/TRBV12-4
CASSLTGFRETQYF
>TRBJ1-2|.|TRBV6-2/TRBV6-3
CASLARDYGYTF